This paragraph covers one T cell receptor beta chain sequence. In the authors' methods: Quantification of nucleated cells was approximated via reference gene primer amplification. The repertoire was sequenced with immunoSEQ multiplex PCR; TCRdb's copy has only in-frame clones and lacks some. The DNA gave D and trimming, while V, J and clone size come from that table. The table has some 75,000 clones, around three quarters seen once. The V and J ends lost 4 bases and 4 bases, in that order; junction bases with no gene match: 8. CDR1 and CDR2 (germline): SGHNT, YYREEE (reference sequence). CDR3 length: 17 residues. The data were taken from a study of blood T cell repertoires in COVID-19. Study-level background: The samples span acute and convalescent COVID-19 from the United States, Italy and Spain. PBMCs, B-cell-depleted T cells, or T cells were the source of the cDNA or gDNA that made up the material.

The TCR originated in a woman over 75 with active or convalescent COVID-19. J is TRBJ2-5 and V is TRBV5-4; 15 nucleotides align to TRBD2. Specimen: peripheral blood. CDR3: CASSTRGGLAGGETQYF. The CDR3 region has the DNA TGTGCCAGCAGCACCCGGGGGGGACTAGCGGGAGGAGAGACCCAGTACTTC.